This passage covers 8 T cell receptor beta chains from one sample sequenced in a study of blood T cell repertoires in COVID-19. TCRdb's table, derived via immunoSEQ multiplex PCR, lists solely in-frame clones and lacks some. Here the sample spans about 65,000 clones, about 81% being singletons. Sequences were obtained from peripheral blood. The receptors originated from a man older than 75 with acute or convalescent COVID-19.

The V call is TRBV11-2, the J call TRBJ1-1, with TRBD1 identical over 11 bases. The germline CDR1 and CDR2 sequences are SGHAT and FQNNGV. The CDR3 sequence is 14 residues long. V gave up 1 base and J gave up 8 bases; unmatched junction bases: 3. The CDR3 loop reads CASSLARTGGEAFF. CDR3 nucleotide sequence: TGTGCCAGCAGCTTAGCTAGGACAGGGGGCGAAGCTTTCTTT.

V gene TRBV30 combines with J gene TRBJ2-5, with 7 bases matching TRBD2. The CDR3 totals 15 residues. The junction had 10 bases not matched to a gene; V was cut back by 1 base and J by 5 bases. Germline V gene data show CDR1 as GTSNPN and CDR2 as SVGIG (reference sequence). CDR3 sequence reads: CAWSGSSSGWETQYF. CDR3 DNA: TGTGCCTGGAGTGGGTCCTCTAGCGGATGGGAGACCCAGTACTTC.

The chain carries TRBV7-9 and TRBJ1-1; 8 positions agree with TRBD1. CDR1 is SEHNR and CDR2 is FQNEAQ in the germline V gene (reference sequence). This CDR3 is 13 amino acids long. Germline trimming cut 5 bases from V and 5 bases from J; bases unmatched to any gene: 4. In DNA, the CDR3 is TGTGCCAGCAGCCAGGGGGCGGAAACTGAAGCTTTCTTT. Translating it yields CASSQGAETEAFF.

This clone has more than one count but fewer than ten. This chain links TRBV5-6 with TRBJ2-5; D is perhaps TRBD1 (5 bases). The ends were cut back, 0 bases at V and 5 bases at J, with 8 bases in the middle. Germline assignment: CDR1 SGHDT and CDR2 YYEEEE. The CDR3 extends over 13 amino acids. CDR3 bases: TGTGCCAGCAGCTTGGGGGGCCACGAGACCCAGTACTTC. The encoded protein is CASSLGGHETQYF.

V gene TRBV6-2 or TRBV6-3 combines with J gene TRBJ1-1, with 8 bases that match TRBD1. With V trimmed by 4 bases and J by 8 bases, 12 bases remained unmatched. The CDR3 loop spans 15 amino acids. CDR1 is MNHEY and CDR2 is SVGEGT in the germline V gene. The CDR3 coding sequence is TGTGCCAGCAGTTCAGCCCTCTTCCGGGACAGGGAAGCTTTCTTT. Translating gives CASSSALFRDREAFF.

This chain uses TRBV7-6 with TRBJ2-7, with D perhaps TRBD1 (6 bases). CDR3 length: 14 amino acids. Germline CDR1 SGHVS, CDR2 FNYEAQ. Trimming shortened V by 2 bases and J by 2 bases, and 10 bases separated the two germline ends. The CDR3 DNA reads as TGTGCCAGCAGCTTAAGACAGGCCCCCTACGAGCAGTACTTC. Translation: CASSLRQAPYEQYF.

This clone was found a few times. The gene calls are TRBV2 and TRBJ1-6, with D hard to call. The CDR3 is 12 residues long. CDR1 and CDR2 (germline): SNHLY, FYNNEI. Trimming removed 5 bases at V and 5 bases at J, with 4 bases between. The CDR3: CASSLHNSPLHF. Written as DNA, the CDR3 is TGTGCCAGCAGTCTCCATAATTCACCCCTCCACTTT.

The V call is TRBV7-2, the J call TRBJ1-6, with 8 bases lining up with TRBD1. CDR1 is SGHTA, CDR2 FQGNSA, per germline. V was pared by 3 bases and J by 11 bases, with 6 bases of the junction left unmatched. The CDR3 is 14 residues long. The CDR3 coding sequence is TGTGCCAGCAGCTTTCCCGGGACAGGAACACCCCTCCACTTT. This sequence encodes CASSFPGTGTPLHF.